A selection of T cell receptor beta chains follows, all from one sample in a study of shared clonotypes between healthy human individuals. Repertoires were generated with immunoSEQ multiplex PCR, while TCRdb's copy carries only in-frame clones and drops some. The table records 2.3 million or so clones, 93% of them present only once. The sequenced sample was naive CD4+ T cells from PBMCs. The receptor set was obtained from a man younger than 35 in good health. Some clones in this sample may be carry-over from other donors' samples. CDR3s include the opening cysteine and the closing phenylalanine or tryptophan. Each record gives: clone size, J gene, V gene, D gene, CDR3 length, CDR3 protein, CDR3 DNA. A D gene is named only where the DNA matches it firmly. Size values are once, few and many counts, or a class for expanded clones, and some rows have none.

NA	TRBJ1-3	TRBV4-1	NA	16	CASSQDLQGRGNTIYF	TGCGCCAGCAGCCAAGATCTGCAGGGACGTGGAAACACCATATATTTT
NA	TRBJ2-5	TRBV5-5	TRBD1	14	CASSTDRGEETQYF	TGTGCCAGCAGCACCGACAGGGGAGAAGAGACCCAGTACTTC
NA	TRBJ2-7	TRBV4-1	TRBD2	15	CASSQRGAGSYEQYF	TGCGCCAGCAGTCAGCGGGGCGCAGGAAGCTACGAGCAGTACTTC
NA	TRBJ1-3	TRBV30	TRBD1	13	CAWGDRNSNTIYF	TGTGCCTGGGGGGACAGGAATAGTAACACCATATATTTT
NA	TRBJ2-2	TRBV7-3	NA	14	CASSPTLNTGELFF	TGTGCCAGCAGCCCGACACTGAACACCGGGGAGCTGTTTTTT
NA	TRBJ2-3	TRBV7-2	NA	13	CASSLSSLWTQYF	TGTGCCAGCAGCTTATCCTCCCTGTGGACGCAGTATTTT
NA	TRBJ1-2	TRBV5-4	NA	13	CASSSFSGGGYTF	TGTGCCAGCAGCTCTTTTTCCGGTGGGGGCTACACCTTC
NA	TRBJ2-7	TRBV5-1	NA	16	CASSLGLQVQAYEQYF	TGCGCCAGCAGCTTGGGACTCCAGGTGCAAGCCTACGAGCAGTACTTC
NA	TRBJ2-5	TRBV5-4	NA	15	CASSTQKGAGETQYF	TGTGCCAGCAGTACCCAAAAGGGGGCGGGGGAGACCCAGTACTTC
NA	TRBJ1-2	TRBV6-1	TRBD1	18	CASSEALRDRGGGYGYTF	TGTGCCAGCAGTGAAGCGCTTCGGGACAGGGGTGGAGGCTATGGCTACACCTTC
NA	TRBJ2-3	TRBV10-3	TRBD1	14	CAISNRGGTDTQYF	TGTGCCATTAGTAACAGGGGAGGCACAGATACGCAGTATTTT
NA	TRBJ1-4	TRBV6-1	TRBD1	14	CASILTGSNEKLFF	TGTGCCAGCATCCTGACAGGGTCTAATGAAAAACTGTTTTTT
NA	TRBJ1-3	TRBV5-4	NA	14	CASSLWGGGNTIYF	TGTGCCAGCAGCTTGTGGGGAGGCGGAAACACCATATATTTT
once	TRBJ2-1	TRBV5-1	TRBD2	15	CASSFRREEYNEQFF	TGCGCCAGCAGCTTTAGGCGGGAGGAGTACAATGAGCAGTTCTTC
NA	TRBJ1-1	TRBV7-5	NA	17	CARSRNSAGTANTEAFF	TGTGCCAGAAGCCGCAATTCTGCCGGGACCGCGAACACTGAAGCTTTCTTT
NA	TRBJ2-3	TRBV5-1	NA	16	CASSPGAGTHGDTQYF	TGCGCCAGCAGCCCGGGGGCCGGGACTCACGGAGATACGCAGTATTTT
NA	TRBJ1-3	TRBV18	NA	15	CASSPSAGRENTIYF	TGTGCCAGCTCACCATCGGCAGGCAGGGAAAACACCATATATTTT
NA	TRBJ2-7	TRBV11-2	NA	13	CASSADRRYEQYF	TGTGCCAGCAGCGCCGACCGGCGGTACGAGCAGTACTTC
NA	TRBJ2-7	TRBV5-1	NA	13	CASSLARTYEQYF	TGCGCCAGCAGCTTAGCCCGGACCTACGAGCAGTACTTC
NA	TRBJ2-1	TRBV10-3	TRBD2	16	CAISELGGTSPNEQFF	TGTGCCATCAGTGAGCTGGGTGGGACTAGTCCCAATGAGCAGTTCTTC
NA	TRBJ2-3	TRBV28	NA	15	CASSFRRGITDTQYF	TGTGCCAGCAGTTTTCGGCGCGGGATTACAGATACGCAGTATTTT
NA	TRBJ2-2	TRBV11-3	TRBD2	17	CASSLGLAGGVTGELFF	TGTGCCAGCAGCTTAGGGTTGGCGGGAGGGGTCACCGGGGAGCTGTTTTTT
NA	TRBJ1-4	TRBV15	TRBD1	18	CATSRVPGQGAPVEKLFF	TGTGCCACCAGCAGGGTTCCGGGACAGGGGGCGCCGGTTGAAAAACTGTTTTTT
NA	TRBJ2-3	TRBV7-2	NA	17	CASSLASNSPSTDTQYF	TGTGCCAGCAGCTTAGCGTCCAATAGCCCTAGCACAGATACGCAGTATTTT
few	TRBJ1-4	TRBV9	NA	13	CASTRGLGEKLFF	TGTGCCAGCACGAGGGGGTTGGGTGAAAAACTGTTTTTT
NA	TRBJ2-1	TRBV7-2	NA	13	CASSPNIEVEQFF	TGTGCCAGCAGCCCTAACATTGAGGTTGAGCAGTTCTTC
once	TRBJ1-2	TRBV19	TRBD1	17	CATAGRTGGLGNYGYTF	TGTGCCACCGCGGGCCGGACAGGGGGGTTAGGGAACTATGGCTACACCTTC
NA	TRBJ1-2	TRBV15	NA	12	CATSGANYGYTF	TGTGCCACCAGCGGAGCTAACTATGGCTACACCTTC
NA	TRBJ1-1	TRBV25-1	NA	13	CASTSPTNTEAFF	TGTGCCAGCACCTCCCCAACGAACACTGAAGCTTTCTTT
NA	TRBJ1-1	TRBV9	NA	15	CASSVTGHTNTEAFF	TGTGCCAGCAGCGTGACGGGACACACGAACACTGAAGCTTTCTTT
NA	TRBJ1-2	TRBV5-5	TRBD1	15	CASSLGGQSNYGYTF	TGTGCCAGCAGCTTGGGGGGACAGTCTAACTATGGCTACACCTTC
NA	TRBJ2-1	TRBV27	NA	12	CATEGGYNEQFF	TGTGCCACCGAGGGAGGCTACAATGAGCAGTTCTTC
NA	TRBJ1-1	TRBV7-3	TRBD1	14	CASSSQGGNTEAFF	TGTGCCAGCAGCTCACAGGGGGGGAACACTGAAGCTTTCTTT
NA	TRBJ2-2	TRBV19	NA	15	CASSRQGWNTGELFF	TGTGCCAGTAGTAGGCAGGGGTGGAACACCGGGGAGCTGTTTTTT
NA	TRBJ2-2	TRBV7-8	NA	14	CASSPPTATGELFF	TGTGCCAGCAGCCCGCCGACAGCCACCGGGGAGCTGTTTTTT
once	TRBJ1-2	TRBV18	NA	14	CASSPEQANYGYTF	TGTGCCAGCTCACCAGAACAGGCCAACTATGGCTACACCTTC
NA	TRBJ2-1	TRBV25-1	NA	15	CASSVQGGSYNEQFF	TGTGCCAGCAGTGTGCAGGGGGGTTCCTACAATGAGCAGTTCTTC
NA	TRBJ2-5	TRBV9	NA	14	CASSVGRGQETQYF	TGTGCCAGCAGCGTAGGCAGGGGTCAAGAGACCCAGTACTTC
NA	TRBJ2-6	TRBV5-1	NA	16	CASSPRTASGANVLTF	TGCGCCAGCAGCCCTCGGACGGCCTCTGGGGCCAACGTCCTGACTTTC
NA	TRBJ2-7	TRBV15	NA	15	CATSRSWTAAYEQYF	TGTGCCACCAGCAGATCTTGGACAGCGGCCTACGAGCAGTACTTC
NA	TRBJ2-1	TRBV7-9	NA	15	CASSYVQEGLSEQFF	TGTGCCAGCAGCTACGTTCAGGAGGGGTTGAGTGAGCAGTTCTTC
once	TRBJ1-2	TRBV19	NA	15	CASSATLSGSYGYTF	TGTGCCAGTAGCGCTACCCTTAGTGGAAGCTATGGCTACACCTTC